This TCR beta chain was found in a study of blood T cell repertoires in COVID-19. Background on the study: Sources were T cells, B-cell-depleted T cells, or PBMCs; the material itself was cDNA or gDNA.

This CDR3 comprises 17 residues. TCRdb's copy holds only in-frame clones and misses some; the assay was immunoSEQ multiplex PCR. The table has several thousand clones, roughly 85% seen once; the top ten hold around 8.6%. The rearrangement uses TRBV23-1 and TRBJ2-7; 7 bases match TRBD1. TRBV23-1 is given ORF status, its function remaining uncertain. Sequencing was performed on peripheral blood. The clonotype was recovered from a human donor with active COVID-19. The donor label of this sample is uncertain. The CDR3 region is CASSLTDRFRLTYQQYV. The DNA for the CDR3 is TGCGCCAGCAGTCTGACGGACAGGTTCCGACTTACCTACCAGCAGTACGTC.